The T cell receptor beta chain under discussion was sequenced for a study of blood T cell repertoires in COVID-19. Overall study: Acute-phase and convalescent COVID-19 samples originated in the United States, Italy and Spain. The cDNA or gDNA used as material had been derived from T cells, B-cell-depleted T cells, or PBMCs.

In the original analysis: Cell counts per sample came from amplifying reference gene primers. This table comes from immunoSEQ multiplex PCR, and its TCRdb copy is limited to in-frame clones, with some not included. That table furnishes V, J and clone size, whereas the DNA furnished D and trimming. Of fewer than 110,000 clones in the sample, roughly nine tenths were seen once. V was pared by 7 bases and J by 2 bases, with 18 bases between. Per germline, CDR1 LNHDA and CDR2 SQIVND (reference sequence). This CDR3 contains 16 residues. The V gene is TRBV19, the J gene TRBJ1-5, with D tentatively TRBD1 (5 bases). This TCR came from a man aged 45 to 65 in a cohort sampled during active COVID-19. Sequencing input: peripheral blood. The CDR3 region is CASKPQGSGGNQPQHF. In nucleotides, the CDR3 is TGTGCCAGTAAGCCCCAGGGCTCGGGGGGCAATCAGCCCCAGCATTTT.